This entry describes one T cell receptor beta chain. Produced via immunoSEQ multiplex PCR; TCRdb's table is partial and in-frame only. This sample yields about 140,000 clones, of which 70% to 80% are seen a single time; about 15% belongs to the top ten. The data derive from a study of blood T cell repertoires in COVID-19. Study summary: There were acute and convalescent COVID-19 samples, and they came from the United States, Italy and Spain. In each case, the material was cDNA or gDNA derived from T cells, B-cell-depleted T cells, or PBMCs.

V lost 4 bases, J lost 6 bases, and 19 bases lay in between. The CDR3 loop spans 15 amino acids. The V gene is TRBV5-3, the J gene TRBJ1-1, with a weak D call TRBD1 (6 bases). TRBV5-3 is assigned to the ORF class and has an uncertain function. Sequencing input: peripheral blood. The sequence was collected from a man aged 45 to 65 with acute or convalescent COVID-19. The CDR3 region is CARSLDYREIAEAFF. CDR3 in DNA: TGTGCCAGAAGCCTAGACTACAGGGAGATCGCTGAAGCTTTCTTT.